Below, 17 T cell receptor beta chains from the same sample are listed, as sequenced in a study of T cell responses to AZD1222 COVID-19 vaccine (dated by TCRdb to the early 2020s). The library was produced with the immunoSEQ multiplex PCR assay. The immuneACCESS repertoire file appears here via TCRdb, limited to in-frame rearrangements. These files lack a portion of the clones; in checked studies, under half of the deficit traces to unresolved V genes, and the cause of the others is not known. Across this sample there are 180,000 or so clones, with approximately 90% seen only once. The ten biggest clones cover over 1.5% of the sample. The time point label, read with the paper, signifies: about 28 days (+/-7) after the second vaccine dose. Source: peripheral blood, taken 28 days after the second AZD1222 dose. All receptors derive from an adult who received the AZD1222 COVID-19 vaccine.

The CDR3 protein is CASSYRGRKSYNSPLHF. DNA of the CDR3: TGTGCCAGCAGTTACAGGGGGAGGAAATCCTATAATTCACCCCTCCACTTT. The genes are TRBV28 and TRBJ1-6, with 8 bases identical to TRBD1. Germline values: CDR1 MDHEN, CDR2 SYDVKM. Trimming at V came to 4 bases and at J to 1 base, leaving 6 bases not matched to a gene. The CDR3 runs 17 residues.

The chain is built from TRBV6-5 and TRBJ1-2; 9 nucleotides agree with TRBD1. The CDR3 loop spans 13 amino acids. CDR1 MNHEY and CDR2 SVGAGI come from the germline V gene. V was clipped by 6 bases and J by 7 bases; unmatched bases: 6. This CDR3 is CASRSGTGLGYTF. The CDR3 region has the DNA TGTGCCAGCAGGTCCGGGACAGGGCTTGGCTACACCTTC.

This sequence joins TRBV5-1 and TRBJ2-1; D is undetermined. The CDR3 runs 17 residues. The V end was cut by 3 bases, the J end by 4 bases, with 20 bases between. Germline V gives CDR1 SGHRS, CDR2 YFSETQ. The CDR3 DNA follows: TGCGCCAGCAGCTCGGATGGGCGAACCGGCCCTTACAATGAGCAGTTCTTC. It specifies CASSSDGRTGPYNEQFF.

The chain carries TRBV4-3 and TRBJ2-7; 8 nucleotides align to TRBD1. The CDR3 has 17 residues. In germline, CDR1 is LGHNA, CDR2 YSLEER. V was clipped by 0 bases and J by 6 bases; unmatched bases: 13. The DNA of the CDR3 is TGCGCCAGCAGCCAAGATCGCAACAGGGGAACAGGGGGCGAGCAGTACTTC. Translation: CASSQDRNRGTGGEQYF.

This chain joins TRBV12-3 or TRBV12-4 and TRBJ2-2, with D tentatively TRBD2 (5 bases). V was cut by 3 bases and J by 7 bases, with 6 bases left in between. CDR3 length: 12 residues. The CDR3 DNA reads TGTGCCAGCAGTTTCGGGAACGGGGAGCTGTTTTTT. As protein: CASSFGNGELFF.

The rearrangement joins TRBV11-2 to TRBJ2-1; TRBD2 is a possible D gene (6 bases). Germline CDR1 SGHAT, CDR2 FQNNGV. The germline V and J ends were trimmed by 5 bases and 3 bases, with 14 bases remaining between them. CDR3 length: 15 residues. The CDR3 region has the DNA TGTGCCAGCAGCCCCGCGCTCGGGAGCTACAATGAGCAGTTCTTC. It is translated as CASSPALGSYNEQFF.

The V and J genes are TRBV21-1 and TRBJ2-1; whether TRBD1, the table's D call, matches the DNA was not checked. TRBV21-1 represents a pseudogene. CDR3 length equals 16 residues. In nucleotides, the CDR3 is TGTGCCAGCAGCAAAGACCAGGACAGGGGGCTGCGTGAGCAGTTCTTC. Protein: CASSKDQDRGLREQFF.

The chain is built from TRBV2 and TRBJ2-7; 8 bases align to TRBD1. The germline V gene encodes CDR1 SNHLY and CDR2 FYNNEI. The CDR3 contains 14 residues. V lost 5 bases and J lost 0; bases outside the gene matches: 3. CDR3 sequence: CASSRDRRSYEQYF. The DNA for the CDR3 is TGTGCCAGCAGTAGGGACAGGCGCTCCTACGAGCAGTACTTC.

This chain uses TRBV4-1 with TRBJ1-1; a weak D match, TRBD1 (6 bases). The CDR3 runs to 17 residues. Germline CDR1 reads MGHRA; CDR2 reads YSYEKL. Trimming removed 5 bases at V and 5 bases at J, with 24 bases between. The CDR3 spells CASSYAIPQGRGTEAFF. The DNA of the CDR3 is TGCGCCAGCAGCTACGCAATCCCGCAGGGGAGGGGAACTGAAGCTTTCTTT.

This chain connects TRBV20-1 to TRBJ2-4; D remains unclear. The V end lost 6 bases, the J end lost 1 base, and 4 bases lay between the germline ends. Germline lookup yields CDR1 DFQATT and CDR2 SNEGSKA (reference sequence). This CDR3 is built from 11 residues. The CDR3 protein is CSAVAKNIQYF. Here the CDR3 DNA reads TGCAGTGCAGTCGCCAAAAACATTCAGTACTTC.

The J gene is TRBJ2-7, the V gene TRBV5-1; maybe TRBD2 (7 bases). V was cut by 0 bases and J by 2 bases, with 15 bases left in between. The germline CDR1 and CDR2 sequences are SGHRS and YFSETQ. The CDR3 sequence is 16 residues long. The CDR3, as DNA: TGCGCCAGCAGCTTGGAAAGGGGGACTATACCCTACGAGCAGTACTTC. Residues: CASSLERGTIPYEQYF.

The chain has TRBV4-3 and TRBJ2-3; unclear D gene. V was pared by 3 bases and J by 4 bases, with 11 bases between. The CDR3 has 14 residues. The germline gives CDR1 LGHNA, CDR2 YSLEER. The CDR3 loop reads CASSHSGRADTQYF. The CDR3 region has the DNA TGCGCCAGCAGCCACTCTGGACGAGCAGATACGCAGTATTTT.

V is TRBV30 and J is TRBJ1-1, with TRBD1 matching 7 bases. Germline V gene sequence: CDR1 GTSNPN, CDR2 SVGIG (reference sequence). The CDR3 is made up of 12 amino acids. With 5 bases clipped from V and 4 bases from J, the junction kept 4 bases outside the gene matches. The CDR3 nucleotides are TGTGCCTGGCTGGAGGGGGCCACTGAAGCTTTCTTT. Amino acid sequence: CAWLEGATEAFF.

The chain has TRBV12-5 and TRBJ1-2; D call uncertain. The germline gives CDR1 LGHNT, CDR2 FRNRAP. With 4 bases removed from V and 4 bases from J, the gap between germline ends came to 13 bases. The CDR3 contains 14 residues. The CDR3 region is CASGSGEGLYGYTF. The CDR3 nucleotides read TGTGCTAGTGGTTCCGGCGAGGGTCTCTATGGCTACACCTTC.

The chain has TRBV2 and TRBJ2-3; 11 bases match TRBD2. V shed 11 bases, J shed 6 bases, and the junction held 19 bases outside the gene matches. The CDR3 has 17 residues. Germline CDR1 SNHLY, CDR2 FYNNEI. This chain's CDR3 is CALPGPSLAGEGDTQYF. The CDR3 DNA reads TGTGCCTTGCCGGGACCGTCACTAGCGGGAGAAGGGGATACGCAGTATTTT.

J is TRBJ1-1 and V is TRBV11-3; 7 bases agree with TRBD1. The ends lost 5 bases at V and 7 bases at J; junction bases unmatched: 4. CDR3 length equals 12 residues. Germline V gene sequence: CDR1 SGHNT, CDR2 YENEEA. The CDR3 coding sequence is TGTGCCAGCAGCCTCGACAGGGTTGAAGCTTTCTTT. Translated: CASSLDRVEAFF.

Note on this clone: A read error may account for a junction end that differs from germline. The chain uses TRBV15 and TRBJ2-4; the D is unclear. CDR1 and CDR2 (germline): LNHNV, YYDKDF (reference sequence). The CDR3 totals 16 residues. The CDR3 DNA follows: TGTGCCACCAGCGGAGAACGGGCCGTTCGGCCCACCATTCAGTACTTC. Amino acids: CATSGERAVRPTIQYF.